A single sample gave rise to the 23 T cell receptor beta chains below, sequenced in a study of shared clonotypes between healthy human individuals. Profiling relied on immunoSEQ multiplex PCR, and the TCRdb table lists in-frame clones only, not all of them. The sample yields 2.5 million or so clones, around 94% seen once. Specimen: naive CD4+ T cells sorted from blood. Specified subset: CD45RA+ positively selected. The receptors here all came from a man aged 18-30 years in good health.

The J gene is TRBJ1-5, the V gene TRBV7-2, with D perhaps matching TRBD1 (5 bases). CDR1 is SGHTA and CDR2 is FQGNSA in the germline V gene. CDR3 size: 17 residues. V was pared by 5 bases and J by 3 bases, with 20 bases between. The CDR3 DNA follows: TGTGCCAGCAGCCCTGGGACGGGAAGTAGAGCCAATCAGCCCCAGCATTTT. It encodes CASSPGTGSRANQPQHF.

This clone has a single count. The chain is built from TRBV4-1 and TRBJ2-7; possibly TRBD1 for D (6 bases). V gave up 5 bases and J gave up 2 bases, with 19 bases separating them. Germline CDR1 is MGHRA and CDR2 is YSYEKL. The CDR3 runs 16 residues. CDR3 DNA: TGCGCCAGCAGCGCCCAAGGGGGTGGGATCCCCTACGAGCAGTACTTC. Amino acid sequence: CASSAQGGGIPYEQYF.

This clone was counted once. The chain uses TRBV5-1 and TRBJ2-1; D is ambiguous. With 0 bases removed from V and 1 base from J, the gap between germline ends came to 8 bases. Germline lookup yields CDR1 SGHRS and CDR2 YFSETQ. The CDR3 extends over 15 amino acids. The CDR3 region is CASSLELGSYNEQFF. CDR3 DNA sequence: TGCGCCAGCAGCTTGGAGCTCGGGTCCTACAATGAGCAGTTCTTC.

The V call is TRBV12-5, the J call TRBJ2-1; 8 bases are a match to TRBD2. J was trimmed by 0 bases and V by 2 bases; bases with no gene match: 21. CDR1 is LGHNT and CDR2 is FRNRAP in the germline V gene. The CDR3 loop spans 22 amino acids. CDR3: CASGLTSPTRGANLSSYNEQFF. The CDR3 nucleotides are TGTGCTAGTGGTTTGACCTCCCCCACGCGGGGGGCGAACTTAAGCTCCTACAATGAGCAGTTCTTC.

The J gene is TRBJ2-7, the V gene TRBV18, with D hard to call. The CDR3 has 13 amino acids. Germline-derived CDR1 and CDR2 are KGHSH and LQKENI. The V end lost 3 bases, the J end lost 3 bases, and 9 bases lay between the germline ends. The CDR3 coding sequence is TGTGCCAGCTCACCCTCCAGTGACTACGAGCAGTACTTC. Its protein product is CASSPSSDYEQYF. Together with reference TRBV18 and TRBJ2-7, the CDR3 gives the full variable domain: NAGVMQNPRHLVRRRGQEARLRCSPMKGHSHVYWYRQLPEEGLKFMVYLQKENIIDESGMPKERFSAEFPKEGPSILRIQQVVRGDSAAYFCASSPSSDYEQYFGPGTRLTVT.

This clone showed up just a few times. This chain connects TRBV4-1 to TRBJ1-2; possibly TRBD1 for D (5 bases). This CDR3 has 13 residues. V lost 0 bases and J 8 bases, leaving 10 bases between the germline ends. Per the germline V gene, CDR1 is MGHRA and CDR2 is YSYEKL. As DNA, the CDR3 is TGCGCCAGCAGCCAAGATCCATACAGGGGCTACACCTTC. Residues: CASSQDPYRGYTF.

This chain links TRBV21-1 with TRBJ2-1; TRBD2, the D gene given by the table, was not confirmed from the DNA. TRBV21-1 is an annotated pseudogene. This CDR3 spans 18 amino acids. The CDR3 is CASSLRQGTSGSRNEQFF. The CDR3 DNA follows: TGTGCCAGCAGCCTGAGACAGGGAACTAGCGGGAGTCGCAATGAGCAGTTCTTC.

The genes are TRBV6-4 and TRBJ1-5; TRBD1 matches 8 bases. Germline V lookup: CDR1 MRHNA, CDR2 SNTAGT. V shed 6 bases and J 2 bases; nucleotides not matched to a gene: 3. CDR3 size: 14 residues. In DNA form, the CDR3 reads TGTGCCAGCAGCCCGACAGGGGGCAATCAGCCCCAGCATTTT. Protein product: CASSPTGGNQPQHF.

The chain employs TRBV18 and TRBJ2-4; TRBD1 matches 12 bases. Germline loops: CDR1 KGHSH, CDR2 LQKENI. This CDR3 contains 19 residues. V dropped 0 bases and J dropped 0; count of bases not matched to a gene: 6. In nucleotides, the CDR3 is TGTGCCAGCTCACCACCGGGGACAGGGGGCATAGGAGCCAAAAACATTCAGTACTTC. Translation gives CASSPPGTGGIGAKNIQYF.

CDR3 sequence: CASSQSGGGLLSLHF. The CDR3 DNA is TGTGCCAGCAGCCAATCAGGGGGCGGACTGTTATCCCTCCACTTT. The rearrangement joins TRBV16 to TRBJ1-6, with 7 bases fitting TRBD1. Per germline, CDR1 KGHSY and CDR2 FQNENV. The J segment lost 14 bases and the V segment lost 0 bases, leaving 10 bases of the junction unmatched. The CDR3 loop spans 15 amino acids.

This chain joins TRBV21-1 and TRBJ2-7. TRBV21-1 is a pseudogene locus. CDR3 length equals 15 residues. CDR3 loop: CASSKGSSHRHEQYF. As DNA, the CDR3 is TGTGCCAGCAGCAAAGGGTCCAGCCACCGCCACGAGCAGTACTTC.

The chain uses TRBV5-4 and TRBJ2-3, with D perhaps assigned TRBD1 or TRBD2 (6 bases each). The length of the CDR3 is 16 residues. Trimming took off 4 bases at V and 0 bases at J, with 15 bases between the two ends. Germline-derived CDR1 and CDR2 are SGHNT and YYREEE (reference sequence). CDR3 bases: TGTGCCAGCAGCGGAGGGGGAATGACTAGCACAGATACGCAGTATTTT. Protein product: CASSGGGMTSTDTQYF.

The CDR3 DNA reads as TGTGCCAGCAGCCCCGGGAGGGTGTCTGGAAACACCATATATTTT. As protein: CASSPGRVSGNTIYF. The chain joins TRBV2 to TRBJ1-3; D is ambiguous. The CDR3 length is 15 residues. From germline, CDR1 is SNHLY and CDR2 FYNNEI. Trimming cost V 6 bases and J 1 base, with 13 bases left between them.

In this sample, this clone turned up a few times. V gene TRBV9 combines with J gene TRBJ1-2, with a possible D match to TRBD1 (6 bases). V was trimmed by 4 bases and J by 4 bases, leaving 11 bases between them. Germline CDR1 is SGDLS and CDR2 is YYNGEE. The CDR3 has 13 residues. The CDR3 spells CASSSQGVYGYTF. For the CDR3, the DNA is TGTGCCAGCAGCTCACAGGGTGTCTATGGCTACACCTTC.

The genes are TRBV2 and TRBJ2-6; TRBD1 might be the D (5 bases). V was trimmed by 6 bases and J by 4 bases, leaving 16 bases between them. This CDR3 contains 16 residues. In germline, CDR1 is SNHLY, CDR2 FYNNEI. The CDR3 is CASRVPGRTGANVLTF. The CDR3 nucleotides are TGTGCCAGCAGGGTTCCAGGGCGGACCGGGGCCAACGTCCTGACTTTC.

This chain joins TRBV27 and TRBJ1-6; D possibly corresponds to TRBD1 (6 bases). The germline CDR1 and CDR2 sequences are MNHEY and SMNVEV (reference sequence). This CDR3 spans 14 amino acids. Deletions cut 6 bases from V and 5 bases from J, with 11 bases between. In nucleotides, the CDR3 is TGTGCCAGCAGAACCTGGACAGATAATTCACCCCTCCACTTT. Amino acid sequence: CASRTWTDNSPLHF.

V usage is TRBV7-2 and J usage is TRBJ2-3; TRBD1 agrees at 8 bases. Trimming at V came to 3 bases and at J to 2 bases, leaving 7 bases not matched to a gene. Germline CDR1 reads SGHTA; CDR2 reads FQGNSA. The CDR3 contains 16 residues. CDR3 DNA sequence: TGTGCCAGCAGCTTGCGACAGGGGTCCCTCACAGATACGCAGTATTTT. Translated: CASSLRQGSLTDTQYF. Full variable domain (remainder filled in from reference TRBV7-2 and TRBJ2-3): GAGVSQSPSNKVTEKGKDVELRCDPISGHTALYWYRQSLGQGLEFLIYFQGNSAPDKSGLPSDRFSAERTGGSVSTLTIQRTQQEDSAVYLCASSLRQGSLTDTQYFGPGTRLTVL.

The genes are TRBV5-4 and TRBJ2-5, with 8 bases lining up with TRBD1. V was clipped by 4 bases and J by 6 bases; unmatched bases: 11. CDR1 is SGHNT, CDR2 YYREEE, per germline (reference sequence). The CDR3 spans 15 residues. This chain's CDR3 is CASSKGQGDEKTQYF. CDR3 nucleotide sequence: TGTGCCAGCAGCAAAGGACAGGGAGACGAAAAGACCCAGTACTTC.

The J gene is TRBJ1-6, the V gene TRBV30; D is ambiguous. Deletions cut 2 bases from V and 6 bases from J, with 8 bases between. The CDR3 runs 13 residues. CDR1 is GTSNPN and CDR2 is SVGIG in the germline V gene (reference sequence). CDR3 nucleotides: TGTGCCTGGAGTCTGGATTTTAATTCACCCCTCCACTTT. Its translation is CAWSLDFNSPLHF.

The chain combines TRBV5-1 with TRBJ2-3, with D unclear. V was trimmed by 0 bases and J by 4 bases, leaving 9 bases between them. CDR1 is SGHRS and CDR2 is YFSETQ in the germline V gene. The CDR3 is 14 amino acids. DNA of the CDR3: TGCGCCAGCAGCTTGGGCTCCCGGGCAGATACGCAGTATTTT. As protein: CASSLGSRADTQYF.

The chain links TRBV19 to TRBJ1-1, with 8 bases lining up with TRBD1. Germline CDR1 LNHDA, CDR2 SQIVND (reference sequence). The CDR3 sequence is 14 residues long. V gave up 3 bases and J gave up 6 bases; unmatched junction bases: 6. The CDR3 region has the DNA TGTGCCAGTAGTATGCAGGGGGCAGGGGCTGAAGCTTTCTTT. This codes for CASSMQGAGAEAFF.

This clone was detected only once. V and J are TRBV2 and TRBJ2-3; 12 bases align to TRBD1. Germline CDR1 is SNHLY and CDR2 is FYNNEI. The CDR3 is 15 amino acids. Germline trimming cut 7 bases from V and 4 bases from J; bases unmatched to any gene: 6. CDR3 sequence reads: CASTPGQGAADTQYF. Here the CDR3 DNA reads TGTGCCAGCACTCCGGGACAGGGGGCCGCAGATACGCAGTATTTT.

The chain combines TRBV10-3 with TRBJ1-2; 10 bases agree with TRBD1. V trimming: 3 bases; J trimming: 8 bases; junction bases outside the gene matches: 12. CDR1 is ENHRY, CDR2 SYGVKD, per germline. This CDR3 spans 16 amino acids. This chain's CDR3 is CAISDSIPGQGKGYTF. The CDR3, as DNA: TGTGCCATCAGTGACTCAATCCCGGGACAGGGGAAGGGCTACACCTTC.